This is a list of T cell receptor beta chains from one sample in a study of OX40 agonist ivuxolimab in advanced cancers. Sequencing used immunoSEQ multiplex PCR; TCRdb keeps in-frame clones, though not all of them. The data show fewer than 65,000 clones, over 75% seen once. The input for sequencing was CD4+ or CD8+ T cells sorted from blood, taken in a trial of the OX40 agonist ivuxolimab. The receptor source for this set is an adult with an advanced solid tumor such as melanoma, head and neck, liver or kidney cancer. Both conserved end residues are part of each CDR3. The order of the fields is V gene, clone size, J gene, D gene, CDR3 DNA, CDR3 protein. D genes are given only for firm matches. Rows give clone size only sometimes, using once, few, many, or a class for an expanded clone.

TRBV5-6	-	TRBJ2-1	-	TGTGCCAGCAGCCATGGCGGGGTCCGGAGGGAGCAGTTCTTC	CASSHGGVRREQFF
TRBV5-6	-	TRBJ1-4	TRBD1	TGTGCCAGCAGCTTCCGGTTCGTGGGACAGGCGCCCTTAAATGAAAAACTGTTTTTT	CASSFRFVGQAPLNEKLFF
TRBV28	once	TRBJ2-7	TRBD1	TGTGCCAGCAGTGTTACAGGGGGCCAGTACTTC	CASSVTGGQYF
TRBV5-1	-	TRBJ2-1	TRBD1	TGCGCCAGCAGCTTCCGGACAGGGTCAGATAATGAGCAGTTCTTC	CASSFRTGSDNEQFF
TRBV28	-	TRBJ2-7	TRBD1	TGTGCCAGCAGTCGACAGGGTTCTTCGAAGCAGTACTTC	CASSRQGSSKQYF
TRBV10-2	-	TRBJ2-5	-	TGCGCCAGCAGTGAGTCGCGGGAGACCCAGTACTTC	CASSESRETQYF
TRBV29-1	once	TRBJ2-1	-	TGCAGCGTTGAAGCCTGGGAGGCTGAGCAGTTCTTC	CSVEAWEAEQFF
TRBV19	-	TRBJ1-1	-	TGTGCCAGTAGTATCGCGGGCAGTACAGATCCTTTCTTT	CASSIAGSTDPFF
TRBV5-1	-	TRBJ2-2	TRBD2	TGCGCCAGCAGCTTGTCCCTTAGCGGGAGGACTTCCGGGGAGCTGTTTTTT	CASSLSLSGRTSGELFF
TRBV2	-	TRBJ2-3	-	TGTGCCAGCAGGGCTAGCGGCACAGATACGCAGTATTTT	CASRASGTDTQYF
TRBV2	-	TRBJ2-1	-	TGTGCCAGCAATTTGGGACCGGGGAATGAGCAGTTCTTC	CASNLGPGNEQFF
TRBV2	few	TRBJ1-5	-	TGTGCCAGCAGTAGTGGTGTGAATAGCAATCAGCCCCAGCATTTT	CASSSGVNSNQPQHF
TRBV11-2	-	TRBJ2-7	-	TGTGCCAGCAGCTCCTGGTACGAGCAGTACTTC	CASSSWYEQYF
TRBV10-1	-	TRBJ2-2	TRBD1	TGCGCCAGCAGTGACTACAGGGGTGGGGAGCTGTTTTTT	CASSDYRGGELFF
TRBV10-2	-	TRBJ1-5	-	TGCGCCAGCAGTGAAATGGGGAATGGCAATCAGCCCCAGCATTTT	CASSEMGNGNQPQHF
TRBV2	-	TRBJ2-7	-	TGTGCCAGCAGTGAATCAGCGGCTTGGAGAGAGCAGTACTTC	CASSESAAWREQYF
TRBV4-2	-	TRBJ2-3	-	TGTGCCAGCAGCCCCCGAGGGGGGAAATCAGATACGCAGTATTTT	CASSPRGGKSDTQYF
TRBV5-1	-	TRBJ1-2	-	TGCGCCAGCAGCTTGGACAATTTTGAAAGCGGCTACACCTTC	CASSLDNFESGYTF
TRBV7-9	-	TRBJ1-6	-	TGTGCCAGCAGCTTAGCGGGCCGAGCTCATAATTCACCCCTCCACTTT	CASSLAGRAHNSPLHF
TRBV11-2	-	TRBJ1-2	-	TGTGCCAGCAGCCAGGGGCAGGGCGACTATGGCTACACCTTC	CASSQGQGDYGYTF
TRBV11-1	-	TRBJ2-3	TRBD1	TGTGCCAGCAGCCCCCCCAGGGGGTTGGATACGCAGTATTTT	CASSPPRGLDTQYF
TRBV10-3	-	TRBJ1-4	-	TGTGCCATCAGGAAGGGAGCAACTAATGAAAAACTGTTTTTT	CAIRKGATNEKLFF
TRBV6-5	-	TRBJ2-3	TRBD2	TGTGCCAGCAGTCTAGCGGGAGTAGATACGCAGTATTTT	CASSLAGVDTQYF
TRBV10-3	-	TRBJ1-2	-	TGTGCCATCAGTCCGGACGGAGACTATGGCTACACCTTC	CAISPDGDYGYTF
TRBV6-5	-	TRBJ2-7	TRBD2	TGTGCCAGCAGTTACTGGGGGGGCGAGCAGTACTTC	CASSYWGGEQYF
TRBV11-2	-	TRBJ1-2	-	TGTGCCAGCAGCTTAGGGACCCCCAGGAACACCTTC	CASSLGTPRNTF
TRBV10-3	-	TRBJ2-5	TRBD2	TGTGCCATCAGTGAGTCCCTAGCGGGAGCTTGGGAGACCCAGTACTTC	CAISESLAGAWETQYF
TRBV5-6	-	TRBJ2-2	TRBD2	TGTGCCAGCAGCTTGAGGGGCCCAGCGGGATGGACCGGGGAGCTGTTTTTT	CASSLRGPAGWTGELFF
TRBV7-9	-	TRBJ2-7	TRBD2	TGTGCCAGCAGCTTTCTAGCGGGGGTTGAGCAGTACTTC	CASSFLAGVEQYF
TRBV5-1	-	TRBJ2-1	-	TGCGCCAGCAGCTCCGTAGCGTTTCAAGGGAATGAGCAGTTCTTC	CASSSVAFQGNEQFF
TRBV7-2	-	TRBJ2-7	-	TGTGCCAGCAGCCCCTCGAGGAGTCTCTACGAGCAGTACTTC	CASSPSRSLYEQYF